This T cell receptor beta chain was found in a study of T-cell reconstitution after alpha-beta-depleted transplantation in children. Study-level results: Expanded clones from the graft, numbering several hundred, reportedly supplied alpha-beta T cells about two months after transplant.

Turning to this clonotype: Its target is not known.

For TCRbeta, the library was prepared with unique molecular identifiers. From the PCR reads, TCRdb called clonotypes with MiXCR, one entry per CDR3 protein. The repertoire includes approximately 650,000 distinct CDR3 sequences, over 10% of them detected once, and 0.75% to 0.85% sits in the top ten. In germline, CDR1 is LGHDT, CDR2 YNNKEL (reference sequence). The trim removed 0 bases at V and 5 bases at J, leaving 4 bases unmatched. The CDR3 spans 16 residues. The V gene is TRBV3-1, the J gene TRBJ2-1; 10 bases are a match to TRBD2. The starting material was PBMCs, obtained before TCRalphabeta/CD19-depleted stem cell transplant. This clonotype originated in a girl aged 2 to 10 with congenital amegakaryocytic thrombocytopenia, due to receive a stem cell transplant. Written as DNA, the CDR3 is TGTGCCAGCAGCCAAGATTCGCTAGCGGGAGACAATGAGCAGTTCTTC. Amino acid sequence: CASSQDSLAGDNEQFF.